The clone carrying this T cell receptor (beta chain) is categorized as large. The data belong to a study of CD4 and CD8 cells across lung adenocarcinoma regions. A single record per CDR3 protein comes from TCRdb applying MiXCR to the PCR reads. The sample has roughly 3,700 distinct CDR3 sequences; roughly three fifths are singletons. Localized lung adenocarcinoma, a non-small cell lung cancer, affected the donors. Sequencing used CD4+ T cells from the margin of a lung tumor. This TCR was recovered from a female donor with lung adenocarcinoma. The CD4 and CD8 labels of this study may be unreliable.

CDR3 loop: CASSDTGEYGEKLFF. CDR3 in DNA: TGTGCCAGCAGTGATACAGGGGAGTACGGGGAAAAACTGTTTTTT. V is TRBV6-1 and J is TRBJ1-4, with 7 bases identical to TRBD1. CDR3 length: 15 amino acids. From germline, CDR1 is MNHNS and CDR2 SASEGT. V gave up 3 bases and J gave up 8 bases; unmatched junction bases: 9.